Sequencing of this TCR beta chain was carried out in a study of blood T cell repertoires in COVID-19. Study-wide context: COVID-19 samples collected from the United States, Italy and Spain covered acute and convalescent phases.

The V end was cut by 4 bases, the J end by 4 bases, with 15 bases between. From germline, CDR1 is SGHRS and CDR2 YFSETQ. CDR3 length: 14 amino acids. The assay was immunoSEQ multiplex PCR, and TCRdb's table has in-frame clones only and misses some. The sample has under 120,000 clones, over 75% seen once. The sample consisted of peripheral blood. The TCR originated in a man aged 70-80 years with active or convalescent COVID-19. V usage is TRBV5-1 and J usage is TRBJ2-7; TRBD1 might be the D (5 bases). CDR3 sequence (DNA): TGCGCCAGCAGCCCGGAAAGGGGCTCGTACGAGCAGTACTTC. This gives the protein CASSPERGSYEQYF.